This entry lists 8 T cell receptor beta chains sequenced from one sample in a study of chemoradiotherapy in HPV16-positive cancers (dated by TCRdb to the early 2020s). Library construction relied on the immunoSEQ multiplex PCR assay. TCRdb limited this immuneACCESS table to in-frame rearrangements with V and J called. A share of clones is missing; checked studies link under half to unresolved V genes, and the rest is unexplained. This sample comprises approximately 12,000 clones, around nine tenths of them detected only once. The top ten hold about 2.5% of the sample. The sequences come from blood, collected from a patient who underwent chemoradiotherapy. The receptors stem from a human donor with HPV-associated anogenital cancer.

This clone came up a few times. The chain is built from TRBV6-1 and TRBJ2-2; TRBD2 agrees at 10 bases. This CDR3 contains 15 residues. Per the germline V gene, CDR1 is MNHNS and CDR2 is SASEGT. The V segment lost 4 bases and the J segment 1 base; nucleotides outside the gene matches: 0. CDR3 region: CASSGLAGNTGELFF. CDR3 coding DNA: TGTGCCAGCAGTGGACTAGCGGGGAACACCGGGGAGCTGTTTTTT.

The chain links TRBV6-4 to TRBJ1-4; 8 bases are a match to TRBD1. This CDR3 region has 14 residues. Germline CDR1 and CDR2: MRHNA and SNTAGT. Unmatched junction bases numbered 8, after V lost 6 bases and J lost 8 bases. CDR3 coding DNA: TGTGCCAGCAGCCCTACAGGGGGAGGCGAAAAACTGTTTTTT. It encodes CASSPTGGGEKLFF.

V is TRBV4-2 and J is TRBJ2-3; D is possibly TRBD2 (6 bases). The germline V and J ends were trimmed by 4 bases and 2 bases, with 19 bases remaining between them. This CDR3 has 17 amino acids. CDR1 is LGHNA and CDR2 is YNFKEQ in the germline V gene. CDR3 nucleotides: TGTGCCAGCAGCCTCCATTCGCGGGGAACCAACACAGATACGCAGTATTTT. It codes for CASSLHSRGTNTDTQYF.

The chain has TRBV5-1 and TRBJ2-1; 7 bases are shared with TRBD1. CDR1 SGHRS and CDR2 YFSETQ come from the germline V gene. V dropped 4 bases and J dropped 4; count of bases not matched to a gene: 5. CDR3 length equals 14 residues. The CDR3 loop reads CASSRDRDYNEQFF. The CDR3 bases are TGCGCCAGCAGCCGGGACAGAGATTACAATGAGCAGTTCTTC.

V gene TRBV28 combines with J gene TRBJ1-2, with 10 positions matching TRBD1. In germline, CDR1 is MDHEN, CDR2 SYDVKM. Losses at the gene ends were 7 bases for V and 8 bases for J; bases not matched to a gene: 13. CDR3 length: 15 amino acids. The CDR3 region is CASKMTGGASWGYTF. The DNA for the CDR3 is TGTGCCAGCAAAATGACAGGGGGCGCCTCCTGGGGCTACACCTTC.

This clone occurred once. The chain joins TRBV5-4 to TRBJ2-1, with TRBD2 matching 8 bases. CDR1 SGHNT and CDR2 YYREEE come from the germline V gene (reference sequence). The V segment lost 4 bases and the J segment 0 bases; nucleotides outside the gene matches: 3. This CDR3 spans 15 amino acids. The CDR3 loop reads CASSHGTSSYNEQFF. The CDR3 nucleotides read TGTGCCAGCAGCCACGGGACTAGCTCCTACAATGAGCAGTTCTTC.

The chain uses TRBV19 and TRBJ2-2; a weak D match, TRBD1 (6 bases). V was clipped by 5 bases and J by 7 bases, with 11 bases between them. The CDR3 sequence is 13 residues long. Germline V gene sequence: CDR1 LNHDA, CDR2 SQIVND (reference sequence). In nucleotides, the CDR3 is TGTGCCAGTAGTTACATACAGGGCGGGGAGCTGTTTTTT. Translation gives CASSYIQGGELFF.

The chain couples TRBV6-5 to TRBJ1-3; no firm D call. Germline lookup yields CDR1 MNHEY and CDR2 SVGAGI. Trimming cost V 0 bases and J 9 bases, with 15 bases left between them. This CDR3 comprises 15 residues. The DNA for the CDR3 is TGTGCCAGCAGTTACTCTGAAGAAGGTTCCACCACCATATATTTT. This encodes CASSYSEEGSTTIYF.